A selection of T cell receptor beta chains follows, all from one sample in a study of vaccination and CD4 T cells after COVID-19. Their recognized antigens are unknown. MiXCR was run by TCRdb on the PCR reads, yielding one entry per CDR3 protein. The sample lists 15,000 to 20,000 distinct CDR3 sequences; around 45% were seen once. Source: CD4+ T cells from blood, cultured in vitro, taken after SARS-CoV-2 vaccination. These receptors originate from a human donor who had recovered from COVID-19. Both conserved end residues are part of each CDR3. D genes are given only for firm matches. The listing skips clone size in some rows; elsewhere it reads once, few, many or a size class.

v_call	j_call	clone_size	d_call	cdr3_nt	cdr3_aa
TRBV15	TRBJ2-5	few	TRBD1	TGTGCCACCAGCAGACAGACAGGGGAGGCGACCCAGTACTTC	CATSRQTGEATQYF
TRBV19	TRBJ1-2	few	TRBD1	TGTGCCAGTCGGGACAGGGTTGGGGATGGCTACACCTTC	CASRDRVGDGYTF
TRBV20-1	TRBJ1-5	.	.	TGCAGTGCTAGAGCCCTAGCGGGGGGTCAGCCGAAGCATTTT	CSARALAGGQPKHF
TRBV28	TRBJ1-1	few	TRBD1	TGTGCCAGCAGTAATGCCGGGACAGGGGTCACTGAAGCTTTCTTT	CASSNAGTGVTEAFF
TRBV7-6	TRBJ2-3	once	.	TGTGCCAGCAGCTTAAGAGGGGCTAGCACAGATACGCAGTATTTT	CASSLRGASTDTQYF
TRBV4-3	TRBJ2-7	.	TRBD2	TGCGCCAGCAGCCTAGCTACTAGCGGGAGGTACGAGCAGTACTTC	CASSLATSGRYEQYF
TRBV7-8	TRBJ1-1	.	.	TGTGCCAGCAGCTTAGCAGGCAGGGGCCCGAACACTGAAGCTTTCTTT	CASSLAGRGPNTEAFF
TRBV9	TRBJ1-1	.	.	TGTGCCAGCAGCGATCACTCGAACACTGAAGCTTTCTTT	CASSDHSNTEAFF
TRBV18	TRBJ2-5	few	TRBD1	TGTGCCAGCTCACCACCCAACAGGGGGTACCAAGAGACCCAGTACTTC	CASSPPNRGYQETQYF
TRBV30	TRBJ1-1	.	.	TGTGCCTGGAAGTCACTAGGACGGGTGAACACTGAAGCTTTCTTT	CAWKSLGRVNTEAFF
TRBV28	TRBJ2-5	.	TRBD1	TGTGCCAGCAGTAGGACAGGGGGCGGTGAGACCCAGTACTTC	CASSRTGGGETQYF
TRBV5-4	TRBJ1-2	.	.	TGTGCCAGCAGCTTGGGGGGTCTTGCTAACTATGGCTACACCTTC	CASSLGGLANYGYTF
TRBV30	TRBJ1-2	few	.	TGTGCCTGGACCACAACCGGGACTCCGGGTTTCTATGGCTACACCTTC	CAWTTTGTPGFYGYTF
TRBV20-1	TRBJ2-5	.	.	TGCAGTGCTCCCCAACGAGAGACCCAGTACTTC	CSAPQRETQYF
TRBV6-2/TRBV6-3	TRBJ2-1	.	TRBD2	TGTGCCAGCAGTTACTCGATCTTCGGCGGCGGGAGTAACCCCAATGAGCAGTTCTTC	CASSYSIFGGGSNPNEQFF
TRBV7-2	TRBJ2-5	medium-sized	TRBD1	TGTGCCAGCAGCTCGATCCTACAGGGGGCCAGCAAGCAAGAGACCCAGTACTTC	CASSSILQGASKQETQYF
TRBV27	TRBJ2-3	.	.	TGTGCCAGCGGTAACGCCCTCACTAGTTCATATACGCAGTATTTT	CASGNALTSSYTQYF
TRBV11-2	TRBJ1-2	medium-sized	TRBD1	TGTGCCAGCAGCCTCGGACAGGCTTCCGTCTATGGCTACACCTTC	CASSLGQASVYGYTF
TRBV7-3	TRBJ2-3	few	.	TGTGCCAGCAGCTTACTATCTGCCTCAGATACGCAGTATTTT	CASSLLSASDTQYF
TRBV27	TRBJ2-2	few	.	TGTGCCAGCAGTTTATGGCAGAACGGGGAGCTGTTTTTT	CASSLWQNGELFF
TRBV5-4	TRBJ2-5	.	TRBD2	TGTGCCAGCAGCTTGCAACTAGCGGGAGTTAGAGAGACCCAGTACTTC	CASSLQLAGVRETQYF
TRBV5-5	TRBJ2-6	few	.	TGTGCCGGGGGGCAGGGAGGGCCTGGGGCCAACGTCCTGACTTTC	CAGGQGGPGANVLTF
TRBV7-3	TRBJ2-7	few	TRBD2	TGTGCCAGCAGCTTAACGGGGACTAGTCCGGGCGAGCAGTACTTC	CASSLTGTSPGEQYF
TRBV6-2/TRBV6-3	TRBJ2-5	.	.	TGTGCCAGCAGTTACGCCACCCCGCAAGAGACCCAGTACTTC	CASSYATPQETQYF
TRBV19	TRBJ1-6	.	TRBD1	TGTGCCAGCCGAGTGCCGGGACAGGGGCCGTCACCCCTCCACTTT	CASRVPGQGPSPLHF
TRBV6-1	TRBJ1-6	.	TRBD1	TGTGCCAGCGGACCGGGACAGTATAATTCACCCCTCCACTTT	CASGPGQYNSPLHF
TRBV11-2	TRBJ1-1	.	.	TGTGCCAGCAGCTTCGACGGGAACACTGAAGCTTTCTTT	CASSFDGNTEAFF
TRBV7-6	TRBJ1-1	.	TRBD1	TGTGCCAGCAGCTTCGGACAGGGGATGAACACTGAAGCTTTCTTT	CASSFGQGMNTEAFF